This T cell receptor (beta chain) originates from a study of T cell clusters in autoimmune cytopenias. One tube held mixed TRB-A and TRB-B primer pools for touch-down PCR. TCRdb re-called the multiplex PCR reads; one entry per CDR3 protein, DNA not given. The listing records approximately 12,000 distinct CDR3 sequences. In terms of frequency, this clonotype is medium-sized. Its target is unknown. Study results and caveats: Primary autoimmune cytopenia patients seemingly lacked the physiological T cell clusters found in healthy donors. The T cell clusters were defined only in silico, without experimental functional validation. Compared with active autoimmune hepatitis patients, healthy donors showed around 3-fold more exclusive TRB clusters. TRB repertoire shifts in secondary cytopenia and chronic lymphocytic leukemia mostly reflected lymphoma, not autoimmunity.

Some 40,000 genome equivalents of blood DNA were amplified for TRB. The CDR3 totals 12 residues. The germline gives CDR1 SQVTM, CDR2 ANQGSEA. Source material: peripheral blood. The TCR originated in a human donor with an autoimmune cytopenia or autoimmune hepatitis (not recorded which). The chain joins TRBV29-1 to TRBJ1-5. This CDR3 reads CSVEADNQPQHF.